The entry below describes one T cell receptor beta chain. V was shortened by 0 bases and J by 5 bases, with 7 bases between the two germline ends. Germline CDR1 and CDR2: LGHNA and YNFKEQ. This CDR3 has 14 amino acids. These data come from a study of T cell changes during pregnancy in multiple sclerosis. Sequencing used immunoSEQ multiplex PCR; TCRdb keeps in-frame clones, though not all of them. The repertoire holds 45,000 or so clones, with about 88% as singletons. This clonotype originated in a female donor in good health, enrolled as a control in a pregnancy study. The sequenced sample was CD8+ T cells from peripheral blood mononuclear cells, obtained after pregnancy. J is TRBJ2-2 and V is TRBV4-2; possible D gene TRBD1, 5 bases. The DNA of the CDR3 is TGTGCCAGCAGCCAAGACAGGGAAACCGGGGAGCTGTTTTTT. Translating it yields CASSQDRETGELFF.